One and the same sample provided the 19 T cell receptor beta chains below, sequenced in a study of OX40 agonist ivuxolimab in advanced cancers. Assay used: immunoSEQ multiplex PCR; TCRdb lists only in-frame clones, some missing. This table has 75,000 to 90,000 clones, roughly 83% appearing once. The sample was CD4+ or CD8+ T cells sorted from blood, taken in a trial of the OX40 agonist ivuxolimab. The source is an adult with an advanced solid tumor such as melanoma, head and neck, liver or kidney cancer.

By its share, this clone is medium-sized. DNA of the CDR3: TGTGCCAGCAGCGCAGGAGGGACGAACACTGAAGCTTTCTTT. Translated, it gives CASSAGGTNTEAFF. V and J are TRBV9 and TRBJ1-1; D is perhaps TRBD1 (5 bases). Trimming pared 3 bases from V and 1 base from J, leaving 10 bases between. The CDR3 covers 14 residues. Germline loops: CDR1 SGDLS, CDR2 YYNGEE.

The rearrangement uses TRBV19 and TRBJ1-3, with D hard to call. The V end was cut by 5 bases, the J end by 0 bases, with 14 bases between. The CDR3 totals 16 residues. Germline V gene data show CDR1 as LNHDA and CDR2 as SQIVND (reference sequence). The CDR3 bases are TGTGCCAGTAGTTTAGTCGTTTTGTACTCTGGAAACACCATATATTTT. It translates to CASSLVVLYSGNTIYF.

The V call is TRBV7-9, the J call TRBJ1-4; 8 bases fit TRBD1. CDR3 length: 14 residues. The germline V gene has CDR1 SEHNR and CDR2 FQNEAQ (reference sequence). The V segment lost 4 bases and the J segment 7 bases; nucleotides outside the gene matches: 5. The CDR3 coding sequence is TGTGCCAGCAGCTGGACAGGGCGGTCTGAAAAACTGTTTTTT. It encodes CASSWTGRSEKLFF.

CDR3 sequence: CASSSTVGLGELFF. CDR3 bases: TGTGCCAGCAGCTCCACGGTGGGACTCGGGGAGCTGTTTTTT. The chain recombines TRBV7-2 with TRBJ2-2, with D maybe TRBD2 (6 bases). There are 14 residues in the CDR3. Trimming cost V 4 bases and J 7 bases, with 13 bases left between them. In germline, CDR1 is SGHTA, CDR2 FQGNSA.

The gene calls are TRBV5-1 and TRBJ2-5, with D perhaps assigned TRBD1 or TRBD2 (5 bases each). The CDR3 sequence is 18 residues long. The germline V and J ends were trimmed by 0 bases and 4 bases, with 22 bases remaining between them. Germline assignment: CDR1 SGHRS and CDR2 YFSETQ. CDR3 sequence reads: CASSLGGAGVWMGETQYF. For the CDR3, the DNA is TGCGCCAGCAGCTTGGGAGGGGCAGGAGTTTGGATGGGAGAGACCCAGTACTTC.

V usage is TRBV5-1 and J usage is TRBJ2-2, with TRBD1 as a possible D gene (5 bases). V lost 4 bases to trimming and J lost 3 bases, with 10 bases between them. Germline V gene data show CDR1 as SGHRS and CDR2 as YFSETQ. The CDR3 contains 14 residues. In nucleotides, the CDR3 is TGCGCCAGCAGCGTGGGGCCAGACACCGGGGAGCTGTTTTTT. It translates to CASSVGPDTGELFF.

The chain has TRBV7-9 and TRBJ2-7; D gene uncertain. Germline values: CDR1 SEHNR, CDR2 FQNEAQ (reference sequence). With 1 base removed from V and 5 bases from J, the gap between germline ends came to 15 bases. The CDR3 spans 15 residues. The chain's CDR3 is CASSLGSQVIHEQYF. CDR3 sequence (DNA): TGTGCCAGCAGCTTAGGGAGTCAGGTGATCCACGAGCAGTACTTC.

Worth noting for this clone: Other DNA sequences in the same sample also yield this CDR3. V and J are TRBV2 and TRBJ1-2; D not certain. The CDR3 sequence is 14 residues long. Trimming stripped 7 bases from V and 2 bases from J, with 14 bases between. From germline, CDR1 is SNHLY and CDR2 FYNNEI. CDR3 nucleotides: TGTGCCAGCACCCCAAGGGCCGAGAACTATGGCTACACCTTC. It yields the protein CASTPRAENYGYTF.

This clone appeared a few times. This chain connects TRBV11-3 to TRBJ2-2; no clear D gene. The CDR3 loop spans 12 amino acids. Germline V CDR1 and CDR2: SGHNT, YENEEA. V lost 5 bases to trimming and J lost 4 bases, with 5 bases between them. The CDR3 DNA reads TGTGCCAGCAGCAGGACCACCGGGGAGCTGTTTTTT. This encodes CASSRTTGELFF.

This clone was counted only a few times. The chain has TRBV7-2 and TRBJ2-7; 9 bases align to TRBD2. Unmatched junction bases numbered 9, after V lost 5 bases and J lost 7 bases. CDR1 is SGHTA and CDR2 is FQGNSA in the germline V gene. This CDR3 comprises 14 residues. The CDR3 here is CASSDGLAMEEQYF. CDR3 nucleotides: TGTGCCAGCAGCGACGGACTAGCGATGGAAGAGCAGTACTTC.

V and J are TRBV7-9 and TRBJ2-5, with TRBD1 as a possible D gene (6 bases). The CDR3 extends over 16 amino acids. V was trimmed by 5 bases and J by 2 bases, leaving 18 bases between them. CDR1 is SEHNR, CDR2 FQNEAQ, per germline (reference sequence). CDR3 in amino acids: CASSLHWTEEQETQYF. In DNA, the CDR3 is TGTGCCAGCAGCCTACATTGGACAGAAGAACAAGAGACCCAGTACTTC.

This chain uses TRBV7-3 with TRBJ2-3, with 8 bases matching TRBD2. The CDR3 length is 15 residues. J lost 5 bases, V lost 1 base, and 5 bases had no gene match. CDR1 SGHTA and CDR2 FQGTGA come from the germline V gene. This CDR3 reads CASSLMGLVQDTQYF. The CDR3 coding sequence is TGTGCCAGCAGCTTAATGGGACTAGTGCAAGATACGCAGTATTTT.

This clone has just one count. Germline is not matched at one junction end, which may reflect a read error. The V and J genes are TRBV19 and TRBJ2-7, with 9 bases lining up with TRBD2. The CDR3 runs to 13 residues. CDR1 is LNHDA, CDR2 SQIVND, per germline (reference sequence). In nucleotides, the CDR3 is TGTGCCAGTAGTATAGGTTTACTAGCGGGCCGACACTTC. Translated, it gives CASSIGLLAGRHF.

The chain has TRBV6-5 and TRBJ1-2; no clear D. Between the trimmed V and J ends, which lost 6 bases and 5 bases, there was a span of 16 bases. CDR3 length equals 14 residues. Looked up from germline, CDR1 is MNHEY and CDR2 is SVGAGI. The chain's CDR3 is CASRTPGGPYGYTF. The DNA for the CDR3 is TGTGCCAGCAGAACACCTGGAGGACCTTATGGCTACACCTTC.

The J gene is TRBJ1-1, the V gene TRBV5-8; possibly TRBD1 for D (6 bases). V shed 1 base and J shed 1 base, with 11 bases lying between them. The germline CDR1 and CDR2 sequences are SGHTS and YDEGEE. The CDR3 has 15 residues. The CDR3 nucleotides are TGTGCCAGCAGCTTGAATAGGGGGAAGAACACTGAAGCTTTCTTT. This codes for CASSLNRGKNTEAFF.

V usage is TRBV2 and J usage is TRBJ2-3; D perhaps matches TRBD1 (5 bases). V lost 7 bases and J lost 3, with 11 bases in between. Germline V CDR1 and CDR2: SNHLY, FYNNEI. The CDR3 has 13 residues. The CDR3 DNA follows: TGTGCCAGCAAAAGGGGCTTTACAGATACGCAGTATTTT. Translating gives CASKRGFTDTQYF.

The rearrangement links TRBV19 to TRBJ1-3; no definite D call. Germline loops: CDR1 LNHDA, CDR2 SQIVND (reference sequence). V shed 5 bases and J shed 3 bases, with 8 bases lying between them. The CDR3 length is 13 residues. The CDR3 loop is CASSLDFGNTIYF. The CDR3 nucleotides read TGTGCCAGTAGTCTTGATTTTGGAAACACCATATATTTT.

The chain uses TRBV4-1 and TRBJ2-7; 13 bases match TRBD2. The ends lost 0 bases at V and 4 bases at J; junction bases unmatched: 6. Germline values: CDR1 MGHRA, CDR2 YSYEKL. This CDR3 has 17 amino acids. The chain's CDR3 is CASSQEGLAGVSYEQYF. The CDR3 coding sequence is TGCGCCAGCAGCCAAGAAGGACTAGCGGGAGTATCTTACGAGCAGTACTTC.

The CDR3 sequence: CAWSVTRDDEKLFF. The CDR3 DNA reads as TGTGCCTGGAGTGTCACCAGGGATGATGAAAAACTGTTTTTT. The chain is built from TRBV30 and TRBJ1-4; TRBD1 is a possible D gene (5 bases). Trimming removed 0 bases at V and 6 bases at J, with 11 bases between. This CDR3 contains 14 residues. The germline CDR1 and CDR2 sequences are GTSNPN and SVGIG (reference sequence). Combining the CDR3 with reference TRBV30 and TRBJ1-4 gives the whole variable domain SQTIHQWPATLVQPVGSPLSLECTVEGTSNPNLYWYRQAAGRGLQLLFYSVGIGQISSEVPQNLSASRPQDRQFILSSKKLLLSDSGFYLCAWSVTRDDEKLFFGSGTQLSVL.